This T cell receptor (beta chain) was obtained from a study of blood T cell repertoires in COVID-19. Overall study context: Both acute and convalescent COVID-19 samples were obtained from the United States, Italy and Spain. The cDNA or gDNA used as material had been derived from T cells, B-cell-depleted T cells, or PBMCs.

Assay: immunoSEQ multiplex PCR; the TCRdb copy retains only in-frame clones and omits some. Among 350,000 to 400,000 clones listed, more than 75% were seen once. This clone was recorded once. Trimming cost V 3 bases and J 8 bases; bases outside gene matches: 3. Germline V CDR1 and CDR2: LGHDT, YNNKEL (reference sequence). This CDR3 has 13 residues. Recruitment covered over 20 US areas and drew participants whose ages spanned roughly 18 to 100 years. Clinical history as reported by participants underpinned cohort assignment. The TCR sequence derives from a young woman who had recovered from COVID-19. This chain joins TRBV3-1 (or the pseudogene TRBV3-2) and TRBJ2-3, with TRBD2 identical over 9 bases. The sample comprised PBMCs or T cells enriched from blood (not recorded which). CDR3 region: CASSQFSGGTQYF. CDR3 bases: TGTGCCAGCAGCCAGTTTAGCGGGGGTACGCAGTATTTT.